These 27 T cell receptor beta chains originate from one sample sequenced in a study of blood T cell repertoires in COVID-19. Measured with immunoSEQ multiplex PCR; TCRdb has only the in-frame clones, and not every one. Of more than 95,000 clones listed, approximately 78% are singletons. The sequencing sample was made of peripheral blood. These receptors all stem from a woman of 80 years or more with acute or convalescent COVID-19.

V gene TRBV28 combines with J gene TRBJ2-5, with TRBD2 matching 14 bases. The CDR3 length is 18 residues. The germline V gene encodes CDR1 MDHEN and CDR2 SYDVKM. The ends lost 5 bases at V and 5 bases at J; junction bases unmatched: 13. CDR3 sequence: CASSQTSGRARSMETQYF. The CDR3 DNA follows: TGTGCCAGCAGTCAGACTAGCGGGAGGGCTCGGTCTATGGAGACCCAGTACTTC.

The sample holds many counts of this clone. The chain has TRBV19 and TRBJ2-6; D is perhaps TRBD1 (6 bases). Germline V gene lookup returns CDR1 LNHDA and CDR2 SQIVND (reference sequence). CDR3 length: 15 amino acids. The V and J ends lost 5 bases and 2 bases respectively, with 10 bases between them. The CDR3 DNA reads TGTGCCAGTAGTCAAGGGGGTACTGGGGCCAACGTCCTGACTTTC. This gives the protein CASSQGGTGANVLTF.

The sample holds one count of this clone. This chain uses TRBV24-1 with TRBJ1-6; D is uncertain. The ends were cut back, 4 bases at V and 13 bases at J, with 13 bases in the middle. CDR1 and CDR2 from the germline V gene are KGHDR and SFDVKD. The CDR3 extends over 13 amino acids. CDR3: CATSDPAGVPLHF. The CDR3 DNA sequence: TGTGCCACCAGTGACCCGGCCGGGGTGCCCCTCCACTTT.

This chain joins TRBV28 and TRBJ2-1; TRBD1 aligns across 10 bases. Germline V gives CDR1 MDHEN, CDR2 SYDVKM. This CDR3 contains 13 residues. J lost 12 bases, V lost 2 bases, and 4 bases had no gene match. CDR3 DNA sequence: TGTGCCAGCAGTTTACCGGGACAGGGGCGGCAGTTCTTC. It specifies CASSLPGQGRQFF.

The V call is TRBV28, the J call TRBJ2-1; TRBD1 matches 7 bases. Per germline, CDR1 MDHEN and CDR2 SYDVKM. This CDR3 is 16 amino acids long. V was clipped by 1 base and J by 2 bases; unmatched bases: 5. DNA for the CDR3: TGTGCCAGCAGTTTATACAGGGGTCGAACCTACAATGAGCAGTTCTTC. It encodes CASSLYRGRTYNEQFF.

The genes are TRBV9 and TRBJ2-2; possible D gene TRBD2, 5 bases. The V end lost 2 bases, the J end lost 6 bases, and 14 bases lay between the germline ends. Germline V lookup: CDR1 SGDLS, CDR2 YYNGEE. This CDR3 contains 15 residues. Here the CDR3 reads CASSVRGSIAGELFF. CDR3 sequence (DNA): TGTGCCAGCAGCGTCCGGGGATCAATCGCCGGGGAGCTGTTTTTT.

V is TRBV7-2 and J is TRBJ2-5; D perhaps matches TRBD1 (6 bases). Looked up from germline, CDR1 is SGHTA and CDR2 is FQGNSA. V lost 0 bases and J lost 1, with 15 bases in between. This CDR3 has 17 amino acids. The CDR3 spells CASSLAYDGTSQETQYF. The CDR3 DNA is TGTGCCAGCAGCTTAGCTTATGATGGGACAAGCCAAGAGACCCAGTACTTC.

J is TRBJ2-5 and V is TRBV7-2; TRBD2 matches at 12 bases. The CDR3 extends over 15 amino acids. J gave up 5 bases and V 5 bases, and 6 bases lay outside the gene matches. From germline, CDR1 is SGHTA and CDR2 FQGNSA. CDR3 residues: CASSLRTSGIETQYF. CDR3 in DNA: TGTGCCAGCAGCCTTAGGACTAGCGGGATCGAGACCCAGTACTTC. Combining the CDR3 with reference TRBV7-2 and TRBJ2-5 gives the whole variable domain GAGVSQSPSNKVTEKGKDVELRCDPISGHTALYWYRQSLGQGLEFLIYFQGNSAPDKSGLPSDRFSAERTGGSVSTLTIQRTQQEDSAVYLCASSLRTSGIETQYFGPGTRLLVL.

This clone came up once. The chain links TRBV6-2 or TRBV6-3 to TRBJ1-5; D remains ambiguous. The V gene's germline CDR1 is MNHEY and CDR2 SVGEGT. The CDR3 contains 12 residues. V gave up 2 bases and J gave up 4 bases, with 3 bases separating them. The CDR3 is CASSYQNQPQHF. CDR3 in DNA: TGTGCCAGCAGTTACCAGAATCAGCCCCAGCATTTT.

The rearrangement uses TRBV7-2 and TRBJ1-1; maybe TRBD1 (5 bases). Germline V gene sequence: CDR1 SGHTA, CDR2 FQGNSA. CDR3 length: 13 amino acids. The V and J ends lost 4 bases and 0 bases respectively, with 6 bases between them. The CDR3 region has the DNA TGTGCCAGCAGCTCACAGGTGAACACTGAAGCTTTCTTT. The encoded protein is CASSSQVNTEAFF.

The V call is TRBV6-1, the J call TRBJ1-5, with D possibly TRBD1 on 6 matching bases. Germline CDR1 reads MNHNS; CDR2 reads SASEGT. The CDR3 covers 15 residues. V was clipped by 1 base and J by 5 bases, with 12 bases between them. The CDR3 region is CASSEVGGLDQPQHF. In DNA form, the CDR3 reads TGTGCCAGCAGTGAAGTGGGGGGGCTCGATCAGCCCCAGCATTTT.

The chain carries TRBV24-1 and TRBJ2-3; maybe TRBD2 (5 bases). Trimming removed 10 bases from V and 0 bases from J, with 13 bases in between. There are 14 residues in the CDR3. The V gene's germline CDR1 is KGHDR and CDR2 SFDVKD. The CDR3 sequence: CATPGEMSTDTQYF. The CDR3 DNA is TGTGCCACTCCTGGGGAGATGAGCACAGATACGCAGTATTTT.

The chain recombines TRBV23-1 with TRBJ2-7; D gene uncertain. TRBV23-1 is designated an ORF whose function remains uncertain. Trimming took 0 bases from V and 0 from J, leaving 12 bases between them. The CDR3 length is 16 residues. CDR3 coding DNA: TGCGCCAGCAGTCAATCCTCGGCCGCGGTCTCCTACGAGCAGTACGTC. This translates into CASSQSSAAVSYEQYV.

The V gene is TRBV6-6, the J gene TRBJ1-5; D is uncertain. Germline V lookup: CDR1 MNHNY, CDR2 SVGAGI (reference sequence). The CDR3 totals 15 residues. The V and J ends lost 0 bases and 7 bases respectively, with 13 bases between them. CDR3: CASSYSGRSNQPQHF. CDR3 nucleotides: TGTGCCAGCAGTTACTCGGGGAGGTCGAACCAGCCCCAGCATTTT.

This rearrangement joins TRBV28 to TRBJ2-3; 8 nucleotides match TRBD2. Germline CDR1 is MDHEN and CDR2 is SYDVKM. With V trimmed by 6 bases and J by 0 bases, 11 bases remained unmatched. The CDR3 length is 17 residues. This chain's CDR3 is CASSLTSGGTSTDTQYF. CDR3 in DNA: TGTGCCAGCAGCCTTACCAGCGGGGGCACTAGCACAGATACGCAGTATTTT. The complete variable domain, with remaining parts taken from reference TRBV28 and TRBJ2-3, reads DVKVTQSSRYLVKRTGEKVFLECVQDMDHENMFWYRQDPGLGLRLIYFSYDVKMKEKGDIPEGYSVSREKKERFSLILESASTNQTSMYLCASSLTSGGTSTDTQYFGPGTRLTVL.

This clone was observed a single time. This chain joins TRBV10-2 and TRBJ1-2; 8 nucleotides line up with TRBD1. This CDR3 region has 13 residues. The V gene end was trimmed by 4 bases and the J gene end by 7 bases; junction bases not matched to a gene: 5. In germline, CDR1 is WSHSY, CDR2 SAAADI. DNA of the CDR3: TGCGCCAGCAGTGCGCAGGGGGCTACTGGCTACACCTTC. Protein: CASSAQGATGYTF.

The sample holds one count of this clone. This chain joins TRBV14 and TRBJ1-3; no firm D call. The CDR3 runs 15 residues. The V end lost 2 bases, the J end lost 2 bases, and 10 bases lay between the germline ends. Germline CDR1 reads SGHDN; CDR2 reads FVKESK. The CDR3: CASSQHRGPGNTIYF. For the CDR3, the DNA is TGTGCCAGCAGCCAACATAGAGGGCCTGGAAACACCATATATTTT.

This clone appeared a few times. This chain connects TRBV24-1 to TRBJ1-3; D is perhaps TRBD1 (6 bases). The CDR3 covers 17 residues. In germline, CDR1 is KGHDR, CDR2 SFDVKD. The ends were cut back, 4 bases at V and 3 bases at J, with 18 bases in the middle. The CDR3 protein is CATSDPGNREHGNTIYF. The CDR3 coding sequence is TGTGCCACCAGTGACCCAGGAAACAGGGAGCATGGAAACACCATATATTTT.

This clone occurred a few times. This chain joins TRBV25-1 and TRBJ2-7, with 10 bases aligning to TRBD2. This CDR3 comprises 15 residues. V dropped 3 bases and J dropped 1; count of bases not matched to a gene: 3. Germline CDR1 reads MGHDK; CDR2 reads SYGVNS. DNA for the CDR3: TGTGCCAGCAGTGACTCTAGCGGGAGTTCCTACGAGCAGTACTTC. Protein product: CASSDSSGSSYEQYF.

This sequence joins TRBV5-6 and TRBJ2-4, with D maybe TRBD1 (6 bases). Per germline, CDR1 SGHDT and CDR2 YYEEEE. The CDR3 contains 16 residues. V was clipped by 0 bases and J by 1 base, with 11 bases between them. The CDR3 region is CASSLGSGGAKNIQYF. For the CDR3, the DNA is TGTGCCAGCAGCTTGGGGAGTGGGGGCGCCAAAAACATTCAGTACTTC.

The rearrangement links TRBV12-3 or TRBV12-4 to TRBJ2-1; D may be TRBD1 (6 bases). Between the trimmed V and J ends, which lost 6 bases and 2 bases, there was a span of 8 bases. The CDR3 is 13 amino acids. The DNA for the CDR3 is TGTGCCAGCAGGGACAGTACCTACAATGAGCAGTTCTTC. Amino acids: CASRDSTYNEQFF.

The J gene is TRBJ1-4, the V gene TRBV28; D is possibly TRBD1 (6 bases). The CDR3 runs to 11 residues. Germline V CDR1 and CDR2: MDHEN, SYDVKM. The V gene lost 5 bases and the J gene lost 11 bases, with 9 bases spanning the gap. The CDR3 coding sequence is TGTGCCAGCAGTGAGGACAGTAAACTGTTTTTT. The encoded protein is CASSEDSKLFF.

The genes are TRBV4-1 and TRBJ2-7; D might be TRBD1 (6 bases). The CDR3 length is 15 residues. Trimming shortened V by 0 bases and J by 2 bases, and 11 bases separated the two germline ends. From germline, CDR1 is MGHRA and CDR2 YSYEKL. This CDR3 reads CASSQDGGQPYEQYF. The CDR3 nucleotides read TGCGCCAGCAGCCAAGATGGGGGACAACCCTACGAGCAGTACTTC.

This clone was recorded a few times. V is TRBV7-2 and J is TRBJ2-7, with 9 bases lining up with TRBD1. The CDR3 loop spans 13 amino acids. The V segment lost 3 bases and the J segment 6 bases; nucleotides outside the gene matches: 3. Germline V gives CDR1 SGHTA, CDR2 FQGNSA. This chain's CDR3 is CASSLGQGGEQYV. The CDR3 bases are TGTGCCAGCAGCTTGGGACAGGGAGGCGAGCAGTACGTC.

There are a few counts of this clone. The chain joins TRBV19 to TRBJ1-5; 10 bases are a match to TRBD1. The junction had 7 bases not matched to a gene; V was cut back by 7 bases and J by 1 base. Germline CDR1 LNHDA, CDR2 SQIVND (reference sequence). CDR3 length equals 16 residues. The CDR3: CASTPGQGRSNQPQHF. CDR3 sequence (DNA): TGTGCCAGTACTCCGGGACAGGGGAGAAGCAATCAGCCCCAGCATTTT.

The gene calls are TRBV4-3 and TRBJ2-2, with 7 bases lining up with TRBD2. V trimming: 0 bases; J trimming: 5 bases; junction bases outside the gene matches: 9. From germline, CDR1 is LGHNA and CDR2 YSLEER. The CDR3 spans 17 residues. CDR3 residues: CASSQELRGSYTGELFF. In DNA, the CDR3 is TGCGCCAGCAGCCAAGAGTTACGCGGGAGTTATACCGGGGAGCTGTTTTTT.

This clone was observed a few times. The J gene is TRBJ2-1, the V gene TRBV5-1; weak D call: TRBD2 (5 bases). The CDR3 sequence is 15 residues long. The V end lost 5 bases, the J end lost 2 bases, and 14 bases lay between the germline ends. Germline V lookup: CDR1 SGHRS, CDR2 YFSETQ. The CDR3 bases are TGCGCCAGCAGTGGTGGTACGGGAACCTACAATGAGCAGTTCTTC. Protein sequence: CASSGGTGTYNEQFF.